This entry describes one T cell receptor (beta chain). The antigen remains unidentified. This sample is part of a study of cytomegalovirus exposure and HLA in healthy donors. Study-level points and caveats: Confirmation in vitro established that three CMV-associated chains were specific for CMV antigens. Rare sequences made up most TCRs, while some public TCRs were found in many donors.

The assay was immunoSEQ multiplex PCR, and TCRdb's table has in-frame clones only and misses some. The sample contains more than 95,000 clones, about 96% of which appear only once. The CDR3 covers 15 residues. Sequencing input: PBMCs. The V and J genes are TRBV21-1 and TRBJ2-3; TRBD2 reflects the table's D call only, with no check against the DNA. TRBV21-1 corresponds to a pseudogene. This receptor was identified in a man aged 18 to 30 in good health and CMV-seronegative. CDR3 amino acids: CASSPPGTSADTQYF. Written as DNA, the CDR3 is TGTGCCAGCAGCCCCCCCGGGACTAGCGCAGATACGCAGTATTTT.